This T cell receptor (beta chain) came from a study of blood T cell repertoires in COVID-19. Study background: Acute and convalescent COVID-19 specimens originated in the United States, Italy and Spain. PBMCs, B-cell-depleted T cells, or T cells provided the cDNA or gDNA that made up the material.

In the original analysis: How many nucleated cells were present was estimated from reference gene primer amplification. Method: immunoSEQ multiplex PCR; TCRdb's copy keeps in-frame clones and lacks some. V and J calls plus clone size are reproduced from that table; the DNA served to infer D and trimming. Altogether approximately 250,000 clones are present, roughly 80% being singletons, with the ten largest covering about 4.3%. The CDR3 runs to 12 residues. Germline-derived CDR1 and CDR2 are MNHEY and SMNVEV (reference sequence). J lost 4 bases, V lost 8 bases, and 1 base had no gene match. Sequencing was carried out using peripheral blood. This TCR came from a man aged 55-75 years who had recovered from COVID-19. The V gene is TRBV27, the J gene TRBJ2-7; 11 nucleotides line up with TRBD1. This CDR3 is CASGQGAYEQYF. CDR3 DNA: TGTGCCAGCGGACAGGGGGCTTACGAGCAGTACTTC.